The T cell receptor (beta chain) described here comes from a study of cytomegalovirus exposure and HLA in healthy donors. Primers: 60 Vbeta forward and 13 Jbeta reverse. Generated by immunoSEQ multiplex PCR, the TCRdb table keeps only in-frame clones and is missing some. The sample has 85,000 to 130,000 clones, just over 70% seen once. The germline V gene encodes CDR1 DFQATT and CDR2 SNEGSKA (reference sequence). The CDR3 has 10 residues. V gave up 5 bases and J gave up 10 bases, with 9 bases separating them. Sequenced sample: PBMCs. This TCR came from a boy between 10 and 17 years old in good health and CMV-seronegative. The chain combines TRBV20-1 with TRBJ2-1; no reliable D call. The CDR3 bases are TGCAGTGCTGCACGAGGAGAGCAGTTCTTC. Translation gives CSAARGEQFF.